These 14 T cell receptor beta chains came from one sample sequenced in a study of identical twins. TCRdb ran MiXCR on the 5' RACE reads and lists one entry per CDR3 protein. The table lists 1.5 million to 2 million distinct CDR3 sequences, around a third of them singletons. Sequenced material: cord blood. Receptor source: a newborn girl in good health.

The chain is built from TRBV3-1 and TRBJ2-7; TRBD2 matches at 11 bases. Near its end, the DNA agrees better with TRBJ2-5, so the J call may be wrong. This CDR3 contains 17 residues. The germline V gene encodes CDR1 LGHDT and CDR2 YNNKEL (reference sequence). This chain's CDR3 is CASSQGRYGLAGETQYF. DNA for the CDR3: TGTGCCAGCAGCCAAGGGCGTTACGGACTAGCGGGAGAGACCCAGTACTTC.

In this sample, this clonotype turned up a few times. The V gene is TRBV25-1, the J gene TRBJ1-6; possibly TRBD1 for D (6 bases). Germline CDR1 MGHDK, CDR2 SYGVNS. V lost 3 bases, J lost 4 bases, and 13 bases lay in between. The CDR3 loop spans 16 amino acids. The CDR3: CASSDGWGHYNSPLHF. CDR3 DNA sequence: TGTGCCAGCAGTGATGGATGGGGACATTATAATTCACCCCTCCACTTT. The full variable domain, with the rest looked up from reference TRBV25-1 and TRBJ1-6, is EADIYQTPRYLVIGTGKKITLECSQTMGHDKMYWYQQDPGMELHLIHYSYGVNSTEKGDLSSESTVSRIRTEHFPLTLESARPSHTSQYLCASSDGWGHYNSPLHFGNGTRLTVT.

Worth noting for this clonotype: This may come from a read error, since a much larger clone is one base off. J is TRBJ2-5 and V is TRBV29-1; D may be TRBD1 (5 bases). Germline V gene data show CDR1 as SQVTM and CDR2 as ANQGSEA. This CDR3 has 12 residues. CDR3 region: CSVEQGQETRYF. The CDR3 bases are TGCAGCGTTGAACAGGGTCAAGAGACCCGGTACTTC.

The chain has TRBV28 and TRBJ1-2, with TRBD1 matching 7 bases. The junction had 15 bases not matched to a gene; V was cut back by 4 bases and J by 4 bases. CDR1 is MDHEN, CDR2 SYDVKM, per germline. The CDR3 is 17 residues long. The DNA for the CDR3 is TGTGCCAGCAGTTCCATGAGGGTCCGACAGGGAGTCTATGGCTACACCTTC. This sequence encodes CASSSMRVRQGVYGYTF.

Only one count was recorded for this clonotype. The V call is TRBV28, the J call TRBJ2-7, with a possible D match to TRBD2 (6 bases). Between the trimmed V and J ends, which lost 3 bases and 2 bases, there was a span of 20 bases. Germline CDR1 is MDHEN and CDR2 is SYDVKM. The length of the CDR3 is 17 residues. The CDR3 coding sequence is TGTGCCAGCAGTTTTACTAGCCCAGTTTCTGCGCCCTACGAGCAGTACTTC. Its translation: CASSFTSPVSAPYEQYF.

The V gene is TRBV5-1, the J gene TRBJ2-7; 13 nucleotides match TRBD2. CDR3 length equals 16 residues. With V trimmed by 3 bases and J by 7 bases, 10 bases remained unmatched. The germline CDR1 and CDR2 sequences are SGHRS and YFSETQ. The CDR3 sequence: CASSYRLAGGINEQYF. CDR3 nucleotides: TGCGCCAGCAGCTATAGACTAGCGGGGGGTATCAATGAGCAGTACTTC. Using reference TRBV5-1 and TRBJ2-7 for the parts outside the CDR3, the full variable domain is KAGVTQTPRYLIKTRGQQVTLSCSPISGHRSVSWYQQTPGQGLQFLFEYFSETQRNKGNFPGRFSGRQFSNSRSEMNVSTLELGDSALYLCASSYRLAGGINEQYFGPGTRLTVT.

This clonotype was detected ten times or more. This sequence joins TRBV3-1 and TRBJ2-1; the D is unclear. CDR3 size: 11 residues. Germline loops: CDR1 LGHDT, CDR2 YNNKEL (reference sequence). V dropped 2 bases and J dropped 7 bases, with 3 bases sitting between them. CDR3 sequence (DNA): TGTGCCAGCAGCCAACTGAATGAGCAGTTCTTC. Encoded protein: CASSQLNEQFF.

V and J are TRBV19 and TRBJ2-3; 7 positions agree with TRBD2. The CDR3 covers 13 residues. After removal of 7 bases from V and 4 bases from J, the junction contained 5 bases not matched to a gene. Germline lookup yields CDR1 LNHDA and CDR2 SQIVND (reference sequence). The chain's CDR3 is CASNPRGADTQYF. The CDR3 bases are TGTGCCAGTAATCCCCGGGGGGCAGATACGCAGTATTTT.

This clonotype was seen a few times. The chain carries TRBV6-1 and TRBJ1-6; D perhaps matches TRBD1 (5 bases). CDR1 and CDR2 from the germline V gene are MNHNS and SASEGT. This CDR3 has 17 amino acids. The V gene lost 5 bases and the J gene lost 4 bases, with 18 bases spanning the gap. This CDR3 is CASSRYPPGRYNSPLHF. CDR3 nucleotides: TGTGCCAGCAGTCGATATCCCCCGGGACGGTATAATTCACCCCTCCACTTT.

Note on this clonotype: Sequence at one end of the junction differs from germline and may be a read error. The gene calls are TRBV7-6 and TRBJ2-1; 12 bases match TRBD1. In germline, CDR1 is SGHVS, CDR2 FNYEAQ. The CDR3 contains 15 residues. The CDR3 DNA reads TGTGCCAGCAGCTTCGGGACAGGGGGCTACGATGAGCAGTTCTTC. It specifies CASSFGTGGYDEQFF.

CDR3 in amino acids: CSAFPAGTYNEQFF. CDR3 bases: TGCAGTGCTTTTCCAGCGGGTACCTACAATGAGCAGTTCTTC. The chain recombines TRBV20-1 with TRBJ2-1; a possible D gene is TRBD2 (6 bases). V was cut by 5 bases and J by 2 bases, with 13 bases left in between. Per the germline V gene, CDR1 is DFQATT and CDR2 is SNEGSKA (reference sequence). The CDR3 consists of 14 residues.

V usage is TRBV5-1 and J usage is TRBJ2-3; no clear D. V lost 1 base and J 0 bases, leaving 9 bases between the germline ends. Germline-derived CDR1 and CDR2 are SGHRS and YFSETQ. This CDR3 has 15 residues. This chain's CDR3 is CASSLRSSSTDTQYF. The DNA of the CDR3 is TGCGCCAGCAGCTTGAGGTCCTCCAGCACAGATACGCAGTATTTT.

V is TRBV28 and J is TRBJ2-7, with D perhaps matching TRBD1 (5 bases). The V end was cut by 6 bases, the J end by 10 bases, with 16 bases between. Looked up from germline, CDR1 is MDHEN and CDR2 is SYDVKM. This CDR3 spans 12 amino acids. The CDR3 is CASRLQKGAQYF. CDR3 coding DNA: TGTGCCAGCAGACTGCAAAAAGGGGCCCAGTACTTC.

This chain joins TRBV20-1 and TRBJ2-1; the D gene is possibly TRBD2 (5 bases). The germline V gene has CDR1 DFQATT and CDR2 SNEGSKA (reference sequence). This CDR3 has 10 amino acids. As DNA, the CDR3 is TGCCGCCCGGGATACAATGAGCAGTTCTTC. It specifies CRPGYNEQFF.